Following are 28 T cell receptor beta chains from one sample sequenced in a study of molecular identifiers for immune sequencing clone quantification. A single record per CDR3 protein comes from TCRdb applying MiXCR to the PCR reads. The sample has about 640,000 distinct CDR3 sequences; roughly 21% are singletons. Material: naive CD8+ T cells from blood, with Jurkat cell RNA spiked in. Specified subset: FACS-sorted CD8+CD4-CCR7+CD45RA+ naive T cells. These receptors all come from a human donor in good health. Some libraries in this study had Jurkat cell RNA spiked in.

This clonotype was observed once. This may be a read error, as it is one base from a much larger clone. This likely comes from a read error, as the CDR3 has no conserved phenylalanine or tryptophan at its end. This chain links TRBV5-1 with TRBJ1-2; D gene unclear. This CDR3 spans 16 amino acids. V lost 1 base, J lost 5 bases, and 18 bases lay in between. The germline V gene has CDR1 SGHRS and CDR2 YFSETQ. Written as DNA, the CDR3 is TGCGCCAGCAGCTTGACCCCCGTTGACGGCGAATATGGCTACACCTCC. It encodes CASSLTPVDGEYGYTS.

This clonotype was seen repeatedly, ten times or more. The chain is built from TRBV7-9 and TRBJ1-1; D is unclear. V was cut by 3 bases and J by 8 bases, with 16 bases left in between. This CDR3 region has 14 residues. CDR1 SEHNR and CDR2 FQNEAQ come from the germline V gene (reference sequence). DNA for the CDR3: TGTGCCAGCAGCTTGTCCCGTACCGCTGACGAAGCTTTCTTT. It specifies CASSLSRTADEAFF. The full variable domain, with the rest looked up from reference TRBV7-9 and TRBJ1-1, is DTGVSQNPRHKITKRGQNVTFRCDPISEHNRLYWYRQTLGQGPEFLTYFQNEAQLEKSRLLSDRFSAERPKGSFSTLEIQRTEQGDSAMYLCASSLSRTADEAFFGQGTRLTVV.

This clonotype was seen more than once but under ten times. V usage is TRBV27 and J usage is TRBJ1-2, with 7 bases identical to TRBD1. This CDR3 has 16 amino acids. V lost 0 bases, J lost 8 bases, and 12 bases stayed unmatched. In germline, CDR1 is MNHEY, CDR2 SMNVEV (reference sequence). CDR3 in DNA: TGTGCCAGCAGTTTATCCGTGACAGGGTGGCCGGACGGCTACACCTTC. Protein product: CASSLSVTGWPDGYTF.

There are many counts of this clonotype. J is TRBJ2-3 and V is TRBV28, with D possibly being TRBD2 (6 bases). This CDR3 contains 16 residues. CDR1 MDHEN and CDR2 SYDVKM come from the germline V gene. The germline V and J ends were trimmed by 6 bases and 0 bases, with 16 bases remaining between them. The CDR3 DNA follows: TGTGCCAGCAGCCGACCTAGCGTCTCTAGCACAGATACGCAGTATTTT. Encoded protein: CASSRPSVSSTDTQYF.

Notes on this clonotype: A much more abundant neighbour one base away suggests this may be a read error. This rearrangement joins TRBV27 to TRBJ1-4; D possibly corresponds to TRBD1 (6 bases). In germline, CDR1 is MNHEY, CDR2 SMNVEV (reference sequence). The CDR3 length is 12 residues. V was clipped by 8 bases and J by 13 bases, with 17 bases between them. The CDR3 nucleotides are TGTGCCAGCGGTTCAATAGGGGGAGTACTGTTTTTT. It codes for CASGSIGGVLFF. The variable domain in full, completed from reference TRBV27 and TRBJ1-4, reads EAQVTQNPRYLITVTGKKLTVTCSQNMNHEYMSWYRQDPGLGLRQIYYSMNVEVTDKGDVPEGYKVSRKEKRNFPLILESPSPNQTSLYFCASGSIGGVLFFGSGTQLSVL.

Worth noting for this clonotype: A single base separates this from a much larger clone, so it may be a read error. The chain links TRBV30 to TRBJ2-7; D remains ambiguous. CDR3 length equals 11 residues. Per the germline V gene, CDR1 is GTSNPN and CDR2 is SVGIG (reference sequence). Here the CDR3 reads CARSAPAEQYF. CDR3 nucleotide sequence: TGTGCCAGGAGTGCCCCTGCCGAGCAGTACTTC.

This clonotype was observed many times. The chain couples TRBV10-3 to TRBJ1-2; perhaps TRBD1 as D (5 bases). The V end lost 0 bases, the J end lost 2 bases, and 7 bases lay between the germline ends. Germline V lookup: CDR1 ENHRY, CDR2 SYGVKD. This CDR3 is 14 amino acids long. CDR3 DNA: TGTGCCATCAGTGAGTCAGGGGAAAACTATGGCTACACCTTC. It yields the protein CAISESGENYGYTF.

This clonotype showed up many times. The chain is built from TRBV7-6 and TRBJ1-5; D remains unclear. CDR1 is SGHVS and CDR2 is FNYEAQ in the germline V gene. The V end was cut by 0 bases, the J end by 9 bases, with 9 bases between. The CDR3 runs to 13 residues. The CDR3: CASSLALARPQHF. DNA for the CDR3: TGTGCCAGCAGCTTAGCGCTGGCGCGGCCCCAGCATTTT.

Note on this clonotype: A much larger clonotype is one base distant, so this may be a read error. The chain links TRBV29-1 to TRBJ2-3; D perhaps matches TRBD1 (6 bases). From germline, CDR1 is SQVTM and CDR2 ANQGSEA. There are 15 residues in the CDR3. Trimming left V 3 bases short and J 2 bases short, with 15 bases between. The CDR3: CSVDFGRGVTDTQYF. The CDR3 bases are TGCAGCGTTGATTTTGGCAGGGGAGTCACAGATACGCAGTATTTT.

As to this clonotype: This may be a read error, as it is one base from a much larger clone. The chain carries TRBV6-2 or TRBV6-3 and TRBJ2-7, with D uncertain. The germline gives CDR1 MNHEY, CDR2 SVGEGT. The CDR3 consists of 14 residues. The CDR3 loop is CASSSGPTSYERYF. CDR3 in DNA: TGTGCCAGCAGTTCCGGGCCCACCTCCTACGAGCGGTACTTC.

This clonotype was observed many times. This rearrangement joins TRBV5-1 to TRBJ1-1; possible D gene TRBD1, 6 bases. Germline-derived CDR1 and CDR2 are SGHRS and YFSETQ. V was trimmed by 1 base and J by 2 bases, leaving 15 bases between them. CDR3 length: 16 residues. The CDR3 nucleotides are TGCGCCAGCAGCTTGAGGGACGTGACAGGAAACACTGAAGCTTTCTTT. Translated, it gives CASSLRDVTGNTEAFF. Full variable domain (outside the CDR3, taken from reference TRBV5-1 and TRBJ1-1): KAGVTQTPRYLIKTRGQQVTLSCSPISGHRSVSWYQQTPGQGLQFLFEYFSETQRNKGNFPGRFSGRQFSNSRSEMNVSTLELGDSALYLCASSLRDVTGNTEAFFGQGTRLTVV.

A note on this clonotype: This may stem from a read error, because a much larger clone lies one nucleotide away. The chain employs TRBV30 and TRBJ2-5, with a possible D match to TRBD1 (5 bases). CDR1 and CDR2 from the germline V gene are GTSNPN and SVGIG (reference sequence). The CDR3 totals 15 residues. The CDR3 sequence: CAWSFVDSVGETQCF. CDR3 sequence (DNA): TGTGCCTGGAGTTTTGTAGACAGCGTCGGAGAGACCCAGTGCTTC.

In its sample, this clonotype was seen once. This may be a read error, as it is one base from a much larger clone. V gene TRBV7-9 combines with J gene TRBJ1-2; no firm D call. V lost 3 bases and J lost 3, with 11 bases in between. The germline CDR1 and CDR2 sequences are SEHNR and FQNEAQ (reference sequence). CDR3 length: 14 residues. DNA for the CDR3: TGTGCCAGCAGCTTGGGCTTAGCTGACTATGGCTACACCTTC. Protein product: CASSLGLADYGYTF.

Worth noting for this clonotype: Just one base apart from a much larger clone, this may be a read error. The chain combines TRBV6-5 with TRBJ2-1; 10 nucleotides match TRBD1. CDR1 and CDR2 from the germline V gene are MNHEY and SVGAGI. The V gene end was trimmed by 1 base and the J gene end by 9 bases; junction bases not matched to a gene: 6. This CDR3 region has 15 residues. Here the CDR3 DNA reads TGTGCCAGCAGTTACTTCGGGACAGGGGAGGGTGAGCAGTTCTTC. Its translation is CASSYFGTGEGEQFF.

Remarks on this clonotype: A much larger clonotype is one base distant, so this may be a read error. This chain uses TRBV5-6 with TRBJ1-1; no firm D call. The germline gives CDR1 SGHDT, CDR2 YYEEEE. Trimming pared 4 bases from V and 3 bases from J, leaving 10 bases between. The CDR3 length is 13 residues. CDR3 nucleotide sequence: TGTGCCAGCAGCCTTCACGAGTACACTGAAGCTTTCTTT. It codes for CASSLHEYTEAFF.

This clonotype was found many times. The chain is built from TRBV5-1 and TRBJ2-3, with no clear D. CDR3 size: 13 residues. Trimming cost V 2 bases and J 2 bases, with 6 bases left between them. The germline V gene has CDR1 SGHRS and CDR2 YFSETQ. The CDR3 coding sequence is TGCGCCAGCAGCTTATCCTACACAGATACGCAGTATTTT. This translates into CASSLSYTDTQYF.

Of note for this clonotype: A read error may be the cause here, since a much bigger clone is one base away. The gene calls are TRBV4-2 and TRBJ2-7; no definite D call. V shed 4 bases and J shed 6 bases, with 19 bases lying between them. The CDR3 loop spans 15 amino acids. The germline V gene encodes CDR1 LGHNA and CDR2 YNFKEQ. CDR3 protein: CASSLIRVPESEQYF. CDR3 nucleotides: TGTGCCAGCAGCCTCATCCGGGTCCCGGAGAGCGAGCAGTACTTC.

This clonotype was detected only once. This chain's CDR3 is CASSVEGCIYNEQFF. Here the CDR3 DNA reads TGTGCCAGCAGCGTAGAGGGCTGTATCTACAATGAGCAGTTCTTC. The chain carries TRBV9 and TRBJ2-1; no clear D. The V and J ends lost 0 bases and 3 bases respectively, with 10 bases between them. Germline-derived CDR1 and CDR2 are SGDLS and YYNGEE. This CDR3 comprises 15 residues.

Comment on this clonotype: A clone one base away is much larger, so this may be a read error. The chain is built from TRBV5-1 and TRBJ2-3; no definite D call. This CDR3 region has 15 residues. The V gene's germline CDR1 is SGHRS and CDR2 YFSETQ. CDR3 region: CARSSTVYSTDTQYF. The CDR3, as DNA: TGCGCCCGCAGCTCAACAGTATATAGCACAGATACGCAGTATTTT.

This clonotype has ten or more counts. The V gene is TRBV20-1, the J gene TRBJ2-7; 8 bases map to TRBD2. The CDR3 contains 15 residues. With 0 bases clipped from V and 4 bases from J, the junction kept 8 bases outside the gene matches. Germline CDR1 is DFQATT and CDR2 is SNEGSKA (reference sequence). The CDR3 spells CSARDVGTSMYEQYF. The CDR3 DNA is TGCAGTGCTAGAGATGTTGGGACTAGTATGTACGAGCAGTACTTC.

A note on this clonotype: Likely a read error: the CDR3 ends without its conserved phenylalanine or tryptophan. The chain links TRBV6-2 or TRBV6-3 to TRBJ2-3; the D is unclear. Germline V gene sequence: CDR1 MNHEY, CDR2 SVGEGT. V lost 2 bases and J 3 bases, leaving 6 bases between the germline ends. There are 13 residues in the CDR3. The CDR3 loop reads CASSYGVTDTQYL. CDR3 nucleotides: TGTGCCAGCAGTTACGGGGTTACAGATACGCAGTATCTT.

This clonotype was recorded at least ten times. The chain has TRBV29-1 and TRBJ2-2; D remains ambiguous. This CDR3 contains 15 residues. Germline assignment: CDR1 SQVTM and CDR2 ANQGSEA. V lost 0 bases and J lost 3, with 11 bases in between. The CDR3 nucleotides read TGCAGCGTTGAAGATTTCCAGAAAGACACCGGGGAGCTGTTTTTT. It translates to CSVEDFQKDTGELFF.

This clonotype was seen a handful of times. J is TRBJ1-6 and V is TRBV6-4; 7 nucleotides agree with TRBD1. The length of the CDR3 is 14 residues. Germline V gene data show CDR1 as MRHNA and CDR2 as SNTAGT. J was trimmed by 6 bases and V by 5 bases; bases with no gene match: 4. The CDR3 sequence: CASSTGTANSPLHF. The CDR3 DNA reads as TGTGCCAGCAGTACCGGGACAGCTAATTCACCCCTCCACTTT.

As regards this clonotype: A much bigger clone sits one base away, suggesting this may be a read error. The chain carries TRBV4-2 and TRBJ1-3; D gene ambiguous. This CDR3 comprises 16 residues. Germline-derived CDR1 and CDR2 are LGHNA and YNFKEQ. CDR3 sequence reads: CASNQDWRGSGNTIYF. The CDR3 DNA follows: TGTGCCAGCAACCAAGATTGGCGGGGCTCTGGAAACACCATATATTTT.

This clonotype was detected only a few times. V gene TRBV12-3 or TRBV12-4 combines with J gene TRBJ2-2, with TRBD2 matching 9 bases. The junction had 10 bases not matched to a gene; V was cut back by 10 bases and J by 7 bases. CDR3 length equals 14 residues. CDR3 coding DNA: TGTGCCATCCTAGCGGGGAGACCAGACGGGGAGCTGTTTTTT. Translation gives CAILAGRPDGELFF.

In this sample, this clonotype turned up a few times. CDR3: CASSLHPGRADTQYF. CDR3 DNA sequence: TGTGCCAGCAGTTTACACCCGGGAAGGGCAGATACGCAGTATTTT. V and J are TRBV27 and TRBJ2-3, with D maybe TRBD2 (5 bases). V was clipped by 2 bases and J by 4 bases, with 13 bases between them. Germline CDR1 MNHEY, CDR2 SMNVEV (reference sequence). The CDR3 has 15 amino acids.

V usage is TRBV24-1 and J usage is TRBJ2-7, with D unclear. The CDR3 has 11 residues. Germline V gives CDR1 KGHDR, CDR2 SFDVKD. With 0 bases removed from V and 5 bases from J, the gap between germline ends came to 1 base. This chain's CDR3 is CATSDLHEQYF. CDR3 bases: TGTGCCACCAGTGATTTGCACGAGCAGTACTTC.

This clonotype was counted many times. The chain employs TRBV4-1 and TRBJ2-7, with TRBD1 matching 12 bases. Germline CDR1 reads MGHRA; CDR2 reads YSYEKL. V lost 5 bases and J lost 2; bases outside the gene matches: 1. This CDR3 has 14 residues. CDR3 DNA: TGCGCCAGCAGCTGGGACAGGGGGCCCTACGAGCAGTACTTC. Amino acids: CASSWDRGPYEQYF.